Following are 25 T cell receptor beta chains from one sample sequenced in a study of cytomegalovirus exposure and HLA in healthy donors. This PCR relied on a set of 60 Vbeta primers and 13 Jbeta primers. Sequencing was performed with immunoSEQ multiplex PCR; in TCRdb, only in-frame clones are kept and a portion is missing. The data contain more than 90,000 clones, about 76% of them singletons. Sample: PBMCs. All receptors derive from a man aged 25-45 years in good health and CMV-seropositive.

J is TRBJ2-1 and V is TRBV2; unclear D gene. Germline CDR1 reads SNHLY; CDR2 reads FYNNEI. V was clipped by 7 bases and J by 1 base, with 8 bases between them. The CDR3 covers 13 residues. CDR3 in amino acids: CASIGQSYNEQFF. In DNA form, the CDR3 reads TGTGCCAGCATTGGGCAGTCCTACAATGAGCAGTTCTTC.

V gene TRBV9 combines with J gene TRBJ2-2; D unclear. The CDR3 is 13 residues long. The germline CDR1 and CDR2 sequences are SGDLS and YYNGEE. Trimming took 4 bases from V and 0 from J, leaving 4 bases between them. CDR3 protein: CASSSPNTGELFF. Written as DNA, the CDR3 is TGTGCCAGCAGCTCTCCGAACACCGGGGAGCTGTTTTTT.

This clone showed up just a few times. The chain has TRBV6-6 and TRBJ1-1, with D possibly being TRBD1 (6 bases). The CDR3 runs to 14 residues. The V end was cut by 2 bases, the J end by 4 bases, with 11 bases between. The germline gives CDR1 MNHNY, CDR2 SVGAGI (reference sequence). The CDR3 nucleotides read TGTGCCAGCAGTTACAGGGGGGGTATCACTGAAGCTTTCTTT. It specifies CASSYRGGITEAFF.

The chain couples TRBV6-5 to TRBJ1-2; 7 bases are a match to TRBD1. The CDR3 extends over 14 amino acids. The junction had 6 bases not matched to a gene; V was cut back by 5 bases and J by 3 bases. Per the germline V gene, CDR1 is MNHEY and CDR2 is SVGAGI. Here the CDR3 reads CASSEGTEYYGYTF. Written as DNA, the CDR3 is TGTGCCAGCAGTGAAGGGACAGAGTACTATGGCTACACCTTC.

This chain joins TRBV7-9 and TRBJ1-5; D is perhaps TRBD1 (6 bases). The V gene lost 3 bases and the J gene lost 6 bases, with 12 bases spanning the gap. Germline CDR1 and CDR2: SEHNR and FQNEAQ (reference sequence). This CDR3 spans 14 amino acids. Written as DNA, the CDR3 is TGTGCCAGCAGCTTGGGGGCTGGGTCTCAGCCCCAGCATTTT. Translated, it gives CASSLGAGSQPQHF. Based on the CDR3 plus reference TRBV7-9 and TRBJ1-5, the full variable domain is DTGVSQNPRHKITKRGQNVTFRCDPISEHNRLYWYRQTLGQGPEFLTYFQNEAQLEKSRLLSDRFSAERPKGSFSTLEIQRTEQGDSAMYLCASSLGAGSQPQHFGDGTRLSIL.

The J gene is TRBJ1-5, the V gene TRBV10-3; 7 nucleotides line up with TRBD1. After removal of 6 bases from V and 3 bases from J, the junction contained 8 bases not matched to a gene. Looked up from germline, CDR1 is ENHRY and CDR2 is SYGVKD. The CDR3 contains 15 residues. CDR3: CAISQFGQDNQPQHF. DNA for the CDR3: TGTGCCATCAGCCAATTCGGACAGGACAATCAGCCCCAGCATTTT.

V gene TRBV5-1 combines with J gene TRBJ2-2, with D uncertain. V dropped 2 bases and J dropped 1 base, with 9 bases sitting between them. The CDR3 extends over 15 amino acids. The germline V gene has CDR1 SGHRS and CDR2 YFSETQ. The CDR3 is CASSFHGENTGELFF. The CDR3 nucleotides read TGCGCCAGCAGCTTCCACGGAGAGAACACCGGGGAGCTGTTTTTT. The full variable domain, rest sourced from reference TRBV5-1 and TRBJ2-2, is KAGVTQTPRYLIKTRGQQVTLSCSPISGHRSVSWYQQTPGQGLQFLFEYFSETQRNKGNFPGRFSGRQFSNSRSEMNVSTLELGDSALYLCASSFHGENTGELFFGEGSRLTVL.

This clone has just a few counts. The chain combines TRBV19 with TRBJ2-6; 12 bases map to TRBD1. Trimming cost V 5 bases and J 1 base; bases outside gene matches: 6. Per germline, CDR1 LNHDA and CDR2 SQIVND (reference sequence). There are 18 residues in the CDR3. CDR3 nucleotides: TGTGCCAGTAGTGCCCGGGGACAGGGGGCATCTGGGGCCAACGTCCTGACTTTC. It encodes CASSARGQGASGANVLTF. Full variable domain (missing parts from reference TRBV19 and TRBJ2-6): DGGITQSPKYLFRKEGQNVTLSCEQNLNHDAMYWYRQDPGQGLRLIYYSQIVNDFQKGDIAEGYSVSREKKESFPLTVTSAQKNPTAFYLCASSARGQGASGANVLTFGAGSRLTVL.

The chain links TRBV19 to TRBJ2-1; 7 nucleotides agree with TRBD2. Germline V lookup: CDR1 LNHDA, CDR2 SQIVND (reference sequence). The CDR3 has 14 residues. After removal of 10 bases from V and 2 bases from J, the junction contained 8 bases not matched to a gene. The CDR3 DNA follows: TGTGCCACCGCTGAGGGGACTACCTACAATGAGCAGTTCTTC. This encodes CATAEGTTYNEQFF.

In DNA form, the CDR3 reads TGCGCCAGCAGCCCAGGGACAGGGCGACGGGGCTACACCTTC. Its translation is CASSPGTGRRGYTF. This chain connects TRBV4-3 to TRBJ1-2, with 9 nucleotides matching TRBD1. Trimming removed 4 bases from V and 8 bases from J; junction bases left unmatched: 8. Germline CDR1 LGHNA, CDR2 YSLEER. The CDR3 loop spans 14 amino acids.

This clone was counted a few times. The chain carries TRBV30 and TRBJ2-3; TRBD1 matches at 8 bases. The CDR3 length is 14 residues. The germline gives CDR1 GTSNPN, CDR2 SVGIG (reference sequence). After removal of 3 bases from V and 3 bases from J, the junction contained 5 bases not matched to a gene. CDR3 loop: CAWRLGQGTDTQYF. The DNA for the CDR3 is TGTGCCTGGAGGCTTGGACAGGGAACAGATACGCAGTATTTT.

V is TRBV5-6 and J is TRBJ1-2, with D possibly being TRBD1 (5 bases). The CDR3 loop spans 16 amino acids. V was shortened by 3 bases and J by 1 base, with 16 bases between the two germline ends. CDR1 SGHDT and CDR2 YYEEEE come from the germline V gene. Written as DNA, the CDR3 is TGTGCCAGCAGCTCTCTCCAGGGATCCCTTAACTATGGCTACACCTTC. Protein: CASSSLQGSLNYGYTF. The variable domain in full, with the rest retrieved from reference TRBV5-6 and TRBJ1-2, is DAGVTQSPTHLIKTRGQQVTLRCSPKSGHDTVSWYQQALGQGPQFIFQYYEEEERQRGNFPDRFSGHQFPNYSSELNVNALLLGDSALYLCASSSLQGSLNYGYTFGSGTRLTVV.

This clone has just one count. This chain links TRBV28 with TRBJ2-5, with 13 bases that match TRBD2. Germline V gene sequence: CDR1 MDHEN, CDR2 SYDVKM. This CDR3 spans 15 amino acids. V shed 4 bases, J shed 4 bases, and the junction held 3 bases outside the gene matches. This CDR3 is CASSSLAGGRETQYF. CDR3 in DNA: TGTGCCAGCAGTTCACTAGCGGGGGGGCGAGAGACCCAGTACTTC.

To note about this clone: The same CDR3 also results from other DNA sequences found in this sample. The chain recombines TRBV2 with TRBJ1-2; no clear D gene. The CDR3 extends over 12 amino acids. Germline V lookup: CDR1 SNHLY, CDR2 FYNNEI. Trimming cost V 4 bases and J 2 bases, with 5 bases left between them. The CDR3 DNA sequence: TGTGCCAGCAGTGTGGAGAACTATGGCTACACCTTC. Translating gives CASSVENYGYTF.

This rearrangement joins TRBV25-1 to TRBJ2-5; D possibly corresponds to TRBD1 (5 bases). Matching the DNA end better, TRBJ2-7 makes the J call doubtful. The germline V gene encodes CDR1 MGHDK and CDR2 SYGVNS. The CDR3 sequence is 14 residues long. CDR3 protein: CASSEPGNSYEQYF. CDR3 DNA sequence: TGTGCCAGCAGTGAACCAGGGAATTCCTACGAGCAGTACTTC.

This chain joins TRBV25-1 and TRBJ2-2; weak D call: TRBD1 (6 bases). Germline V lookup: CDR1 MGHDK, CDR2 SYGVNS. Trimming took off 1 base at V and 4 bases at J, with 13 bases between the two ends. The CDR3 is made up of 16 amino acids. The CDR3 DNA sequence: TGTGCCAGCAGTGAATCGGACAGACATCGCACCGGGGAGCTGTTTTTT. Translated: CASSESDRHRTGELFF.

The chain recombines TRBV6-5 with TRBJ1-1; D call uncertain. V shed 8 bases and J shed 7 bases, with 14 bases lying between them. The CDR3 has 12 residues. Germline V gene sequence: CDR1 MNHEY, CDR2 SVGAGI. In nucleotides, the CDR3 is TGTGCCAGCGGACTTCTTCTGGGTGAAGCTTTCTTT. The encoded protein is CASGLLLGEAFF.

This clone was observed a single time. The chain carries TRBV11-2 and TRBJ1-1; tentative D call: TRBD1 (6 bases). This CDR3 is 14 amino acids long. Trimming left V 5 bases short and J 5 bases short, with 15 bases between. The germline V gene encodes CDR1 SGHAT and CDR2 FQNNGV. The CDR3 sequence: CASSNIRGRTEAFF. CDR3 sequence (DNA): TGTGCCAGCAGCAACATCAGGGGTAGAACTGAAGCTTTCTTT.

The chain carries TRBV6-1 and TRBJ2-1; D remains ambiguous. With 5 bases removed from V and 7 bases from J, the gap between germline ends came to 9 bases. The CDR3 loop spans 12 amino acids. Germline loops: CDR1 MNHNS, CDR2 SASEGT. CDR3 sequence: CASSISRNEQFF. The CDR3 nucleotides are TGTGCCAGCAGTATAAGTCGGAATGAGCAGTTCTTC.

The rearrangement uses TRBV5-5 and TRBJ2-1; possibly TRBD1 for D (7 bases). Germline values: CDR1 SGHKS, CDR2 YYEKEE (reference sequence). The CDR3 runs to 14 residues. Trimming cost V 1 base and J 7 bases, with 12 bases left between them. The CDR3 reads CASSLSGGLNEQFF. The CDR3 coding sequence is TGTGCCAGCAGCTTGTCAGGGGGGCTGAATGAGCAGTTCTTC.

The chain uses TRBV5-1 and TRBJ1-2; D remains unclear. Looked up from germline, CDR1 is SGHRS and CDR2 is YFSETQ. V lost 5 bases to trimming and J lost 7 bases, with 18 bases between them. The CDR3 is 14 residues long. Here the CDR3 reads CASSPTGLQAGYTF. The DNA for the CDR3 is TGCGCCAGCAGTCCCACCGGCCTGCAGGCTGGCTACACCTTC.

Details on this clone: Distinct nucleotide sequences in the sample also encode this CDR3. The chain couples TRBV6-1 to TRBJ2-3, with 7 bases matching TRBD1. V was clipped by 4 bases and J by 4 bases; unmatched bases: 5. Germline lookup yields CDR1 MNHNS and CDR2 SASEGT. This CDR3 is 14 amino acids long. The CDR3 nucleotides are TGTGCCAGCAGTGGACAGGGTCTAGCAGATACGCAGTATTTT. Translation: CASSGQGLADTQYF.

This clone was counted a single time. The chain carries TRBV19 and TRBJ2-1, with 13 bases identical to TRBD2. The trim removed 6 bases at V and 7 bases at J, leaving 3 bases unmatched. Looked up from germline, CDR1 is LNHDA and CDR2 is SQIVND (reference sequence). The CDR3 spans 14 residues. The CDR3 region has the DNA TGTGCCAGTAGCCCGGGACTAGCGGGGAATGAGCAGTTCTTC. Translating gives CASSPGLAGNEQFF.

The chain combines TRBV11-2 with TRBJ1-2; D gene ambiguous. The V and J ends lost 5 bases and 4 bases respectively, with 17 bases between them. CDR3 length equals 15 residues. Germline-derived CDR1 and CDR2 are SGHAT and FQNNGV. This CDR3 is CASSPAGSSLYGYTF. CDR3 coding DNA: TGTGCCAGCAGCCCAGCCGGGTCCTCGCTCTATGGCTACACCTTC. The whole variable domain, remainder taken from reference TRBV11-2 and TRBJ1-2, is EAGVAQSPRYKIIEKRQSVAFWCNPISGHATLYWYQQILGQGPKLLIQFQNNGVVDDSQLPKDRFSAERLKGVDSTLKIQPAKLEDSAVYLCASSPAGSSLYGYTFGSGTRLTVV.

This sequence joins TRBV20-1 and TRBJ2-3; D remains ambiguous. This CDR3 region has 11 residues. With 3 bases removed from V and 2 bases from J, the gap between germline ends came to 3 bases. From germline, CDR1 is DFQATT and CDR2 SNEGSKA (reference sequence). This CDR3 is CSASSTDTQYF. CDR3 in DNA: TGCAGTGCTAGCTCCACAGATACGCAGTATTTT.